A single sample is the source of the 18 T cell receptor beta chains below, sequenced in a study of cytomegalovirus exposure and HLA in healthy donors. This PCR relied on a set of 60 Vbeta primers and 13 Jbeta primers. Measured with immunoSEQ multiplex PCR; TCRdb has only the in-frame clones, and not every one. The data show 200,000 to 250,000 clones, with about 79% seen just once and 1.5% to 2% held by the top ten. Sequencing was carried out using PBMCs. These receptor sequences come from a man aged 18 to 29 in good health and CMV-seronegative.

The V and J genes are TRBV30 and TRBJ1-4; possibly TRBD1 for D (5 bases). V was shortened by 5 bases and J by 3 bases, with 7 bases between the two germline ends. This CDR3 contains 12 residues. Germline V gene lookup returns CDR1 GTSNPN and CDR2 SVGIG (reference sequence). The chain's CDR3 is CAWGGANEKLFF. In DNA form, the CDR3 reads TGTGCCTGGGGGGGGGCTAATGAAAAACTGTTTTTT.

Notes on this clone: Mismatch with germline at one junction end may stem from a read error. The V and J genes are TRBV6-1 and TRBJ2-7, with D possibly TRBD1 on 6 matching bases. The germline CDR1 and CDR2 sequences are MNHNS and SASEGT. The CDR3 covers 15 residues. CDR3 in amino acids: CANSETPQGWAEQYF. The CDR3 DNA reads as TGTGCCAACAGTGAAACCCCGCAGGGGTGGGCCGAGCAGTACTTC.

The rearrangement links TRBV28 to TRBJ2-7; weak D call: TRBD2 (6 bases). The CDR3 spans 16 residues. V was cut by 4 bases and J by 0 bases, with 16 bases left in between. CDR1 MDHEN and CDR2 SYDVKM come from the germline V gene. CDR3 sequence reads: CASSSLSGVPSYEQYF. CDR3 DNA sequence: TGTGCCAGCAGTTCCCTTAGCGGAGTGCCCTCCTACGAGCAGTACTTC. Full variable domain (outside the CDR3, taken from reference TRBV28 and TRBJ2-7): DVKVTQSSRYLVKRTGEKVFLECVQDMDHENMFWYRQDPGLGLRLIYFSYDVKMKEKGDIPEGYSVSREKKERFSLILESASTNQTSMYLCASSSLSGVPSYEQYFGPGTRLTVT.

The chain recombines TRBV28 with TRBJ1-1; 9 positions match TRBD1. The germline CDR1 and CDR2 sequences are MDHEN and SYDVKM. CDR3 length: 12 amino acids. V trimming: 2 bases; J trimming: 11 bases; junction bases outside the gene matches: 3. The CDR3 DNA reads as TGTGCCAGCAGTTTAGAGGACAGGGGCGCTTTCTTT. This codes for CASSLEDRGAFF.

V usage is TRBV10-3 and J usage is TRBJ2-3, with D tentatively TRBD1 (5 bases). CDR3 length: 14 amino acids. In germline, CDR1 is ENHRY, CDR2 SYGVKD. Trimming took off 4 bases at V and 0 bases at J, with 8 bases between the two ends. The CDR3 is CAISVQGSTDTQYF. In DNA, the CDR3 is TGTGCCATCAGTGTTCAGGGTAGCACAGATACGCAGTATTTT.

This chain connects TRBV7-9 to TRBJ2-5, with 8 bases identical to TRBD1. Losses at the gene ends were 5 bases for V and 6 bases for J; bases not matched to a gene: 5. This CDR3 is built from 13 residues. Germline V gene sequence: CDR1 SEHNR, CDR2 FQNEAQ (reference sequence). CDR3 region: CASSGTGGKTQYF. Written as DNA, the CDR3 is TGTGCCAGCAGCGGTACAGGGGGGAAGACCCAGTACTTC.

The J gene is TRBJ1-3, the V gene TRBV2; 9 bases line up with TRBD1. Germline V gives CDR1 SNHLY, CDR2 FYNNEI. Trimming cost V 8 bases and J 4 bases; bases outside gene matches: 6. This CDR3 comprises 14 residues. The CDR3 here is CASWAGTGGNTIYF. CDR3 sequence (DNA): TGTGCCAGCTGGGCGGGGACAGGGGGAAACACCATATATTTT. Filled out from reference TRBV2 and TRBJ1-3, the complete variable domain reads EPEVTQTPSHQVTQMGQEVILRCVPISNHLYFYWYRQILGQKVEFLVSFYNNEISEKSEIFDDQFSVERPDGSNFTLKIRSTKLEDSAMYFCASWAGTGGNTIYFGEGSWLTVV.

The CDR3, as DNA: TGTGCCAGCAGCTTGGAAACTAGCGGGGATGTCACCGGGGAGCTGTTTTTT. Amino acid sequence: CASSLETSGDVTGELFF. J is TRBJ2-2 and V is TRBV5-6, with TRBD2 identical over 10 bases. The CDR3 spans 17 residues. V lost 0 bases to trimming and J lost 4 bases; unmatched junction nucleotides: 6. CDR1 is SGHDT, CDR2 YYEEEE, per germline.

The V call is TRBV9, the J call TRBJ2-7; 10 bases align to TRBD2. Germline CDR1 reads SGDLS; CDR2 reads YYNGEE. The V and J ends lost 4 bases and 6 bases, in that order; junction bases with no gene match: 7. The CDR3 runs 14 residues. The CDR3, as DNA: TGTGCCAGCAGCTCAGGGACTAGCGAGAGCGAGCAGTACTTC. This codes for CASSSGTSESEQYF.

This clone was counted a few times. The CDR3: CASSSPERARNEAFF. CDR3 in DNA: TGTGCCAGCAGCTCCCCGGAGAGAGCCCGAAATGAAGCTTTCTTT. The chain is built from TRBV6-6 and TRBJ1-1; D is undetermined. V was trimmed by 6 bases and J by 7 bases, leaving 21 bases between them. Germline assignment: CDR1 MNHNY and CDR2 SVGAGI (reference sequence). The CDR3 contains 15 residues.

This clone occurred a few times. V usage is TRBV7-9 and J usage is TRBJ2-4; TRBD1 agrees at 9 bases. Germline-derived CDR1 and CDR2 are SEHNR and FQNEAQ (reference sequence). The junction had 6 bases not matched to a gene; V was cut back by 5 bases and J by 4 bases. The length of the CDR3 is 15 residues. The DNA of the CDR3 is TGTGCCAGCAGCCCAGACGGGACAGGGAAAAACATTCAGTACTTC. Translated, it gives CASSPDGTGKNIQYF.

J is TRBJ2-5 and V is TRBV9; 8 positions agree with TRBD1. The V gene's germline CDR1 is SGDLS and CDR2 YYNGEE. The CDR3 consists of 13 residues. V lost 5 bases to trimming and J lost 4 bases; unmatched junction nucleotides: 4. The CDR3 sequence is CASSGQGRETQYF. The DNA of the CDR3 is TGTGCCAGCAGTGGACAGGGCAGAGAGACCCAGTACTTC.

The chain is built from TRBV19 and TRBJ1-2; a possible D gene is TRBD1 (6 bases). Germline V gives CDR1 LNHDA, CDR2 SQIVND (reference sequence). The CDR3 runs 14 residues. V was shortened by 7 bases and J by 8 bases, with 20 bases between the two germline ends. The CDR3: CASNDRPGQGGYTF. The CDR3 nucleotides read TGTGCCAGTAACGATCGCCCAGGGCAGGGGGGCTACACCTTC.

The chain uses TRBV27 and TRBJ1-2; 9 nucleotides match TRBD1. This CDR3 region has 15 residues. J was trimmed by 4 bases and V by 2 bases; bases with no gene match: 5. The V gene's germline CDR1 is MNHEY and CDR2 SMNVEV (reference sequence). The CDR3 sequence: CASSLGATGGYGYTF. CDR3 DNA sequence: TGTGCCAGCAGTTTAGGGGCGACAGGGGGCTATGGCTACACCTTC.

J is TRBJ2-7 and V is TRBV6-6; TRBD1 aligns across 9 bases. The J segment lost 3 bases and the V segment lost 5 bases, leaving 5 bases of the junction unmatched. The CDR3 loop spans 14 amino acids. Germline V gene lookup returns CDR1 MNHNY and CDR2 SVGAGI (reference sequence). The CDR3 loop reads CASSPRDRDYEQYF. CDR3 sequence (DNA): TGTGCCAGCAGTCCCAGGGACAGGGACTACGAGCAGTACTTC.

This clone was counted a single time. The chain joins TRBV4-1 to TRBJ2-3; a weak D match, TRBD1 (5 bases). Germline CDR1 reads MGHRA; CDR2 reads YSYEKL. This CDR3 comprises 15 residues. Trimming took 3 bases from V and 2 from J, leaving 12 bases between them. Written as DNA, the CDR3 is TGCGCCAGCAGCCAGCAACAGGCTACCACAGATACGCAGTATTTT. Protein sequence: CASSQQQATTDTQYF.

V and J are TRBV7-8 and TRBJ1-4; D gene unclear. In germline, CDR1 is SGHVS, CDR2 FQNEAQ. The V end was cut by 1 base, the J end by 5 bases, with 8 bases between. There are 14 residues in the CDR3. CDR3 region: CASSLDNVNEKLFF. The DNA for the CDR3 is TGTGCCAGCAGCTTAGACAACGTGAATGAAAAACTGTTTTTT.

The gene calls are TRBV27 and TRBJ1-4; tentative D call: TRBD1 (5 bases). Germline V lookup: CDR1 MNHEY, CDR2 SMNVEV (reference sequence). This CDR3 is 14 amino acids long. Between the trimmed V and J ends, which lost 4 bases and 6 bases, there was a span of 12 bases. The CDR3 region has the DNA TGTGCCAGCAGTTCAAGGGGAGGGGATGAAAAACTGTTTTTT. Translating it yields CASSSRGGDEKLFF.